The 8 T cell receptor beta chains in this list originate from one sample, sequenced in a study of blood T cell repertoires in COVID-19. The table came from immunoSEQ multiplex PCR; TCRdb's copy has only in-frame clones and leaves some out. The table records about 200,000 clones, around 90% of them present only once. Sequencing was performed on peripheral blood. These receptors all come from a man between 60 and 70 years old with acute or convalescent COVID-19.

The J gene is TRBJ1-5, the V gene TRBV7-9; 12 positions match TRBD1. Germline values: CDR1 SEHNR, CDR2 FQNEAQ (reference sequence). The CDR3 totals 19 residues. The ends lost 2 bases at V and 6 bases at J; junction bases unmatched: 14. As DNA, the CDR3 is TGTGCCAGCAGCTTATTCGCCGGGACAGGGGGCCCCCCGGCTCAGCCCCAGCATTTT. Its translation: CASSLFAGTGGPPAQPQHF.

This clone occurred once. This chain uses TRBV7-3 with TRBJ2-4; 10 positions match TRBD2. V shed 5 bases and J 8 bases; nucleotides not matched to a gene: 9. The length of the CDR3 is 15 residues. The germline V gene has CDR1 SGHTA and CDR2 FQGTGA. DNA for the CDR3: TGTGCCAGCAGCCCCGGCCCGGGACTAGCGTACATTCAGTACTTC. This sequence encodes CASSPGPGLAYIQYF.

The V call is TRBV7-9, the J call TRBJ1-6; no clear D. In germline, CDR1 is SEHNR, CDR2 FQNEAQ (reference sequence). Deletions cut 3 bases from V and 13 bases from J, with 10 bases between. This CDR3 spans 12 amino acids. The CDR3 DNA reads TGTGCCAGCAGCTTGCCCACGGAGCCCCTCCACTTT. Encoded protein: CASSLPTEPLHF.

The genes are TRBV9 and TRBJ2-7, with TRBD1 identical over 7 bases. This CDR3 is built from 15 residues. CDR1 and CDR2 (germline): SGDLS, YYNGEE. V lost 0 bases to trimming and J lost 2 bases; unmatched junction nucleotides: 5. CDR3 region: CASSVGTGQTYEQYF. DNA for the CDR3: TGTGCCAGCAGCGTAGGGACAGGACAAACCTACGAGCAGTACTTC.

The chain combines TRBV14 with TRBJ2-5; the match to TRBD1 covers 9 bases. V trimming: 0 bases; J trimming: 2 bases; junction bases outside the gene matches: 16. This CDR3 has 20 amino acids. The germline gives CDR1 SGHDN, CDR2 FVKESK. The CDR3 sequence: CASSQDFTGQGQRKQETQYF. CDR3 DNA: TGTGCCAGCAGCCAAGATTTTACGGGACAGGGCCAAAGGAAACAAGAGACCCAGTACTTC.

The rearrangement uses TRBV18 and TRBJ1-2; no firm D call. Germline V CDR1 and CDR2: KGHSH, LQKENI. V was trimmed by 3 bases and J by 1 base, leaving 15 bases between them. The CDR3 totals 16 residues. The CDR3 nucleotides read TGTGCCAGCTCACCGCGGGGAGCCCCACTTAACTATGGCTACACCTTC. Amino acid sequence: CASSPRGAPLNYGYTF.

This rearrangement joins TRBV5-4 to TRBJ2-1, with 7 bases aligning to TRBD1. The CDR3 totals 15 residues. CDR1 and CDR2 from the germline V gene are SGHNT and YYREEE (reference sequence). Trimming took 4 bases from V and 8 from J; bases not matched to a gene: 12. For the CDR3, the DNA is TGTGCCAGCAGCCACGTAGGGGGCACGGACGATGAGCAGTTCTTC. Translation: CASSHVGGTDDEQFF.

The chain has TRBV7-6 and TRBJ2-7, with 14 bases fitting TRBD2. Unmatched junction bases numbered 8, after V lost 5 bases and J lost 2 bases. The CDR3 spans 17 residues. Germline assignment: CDR1 SGHVS and CDR2 FNYEAQ. CDR3 amino acids: CASSPGLAGARPYEQYF. As DNA, the CDR3 is TGTGCCAGCAGCCCGGGACTAGCGGGGGCTCGTCCCTACGAGCAGTACTTC.